A selection of T cell receptor beta chains follows, all from one sample in a study of blood T cell repertoires in COVID-19. Produced via immunoSEQ multiplex PCR; TCRdb's table is partial and in-frame only. The sample lists tens of thousands of clones, roughly nine tenths occurring once. Sequenced material: peripheral blood. The receptors stem from a woman aged 55-69 years with COVID-19, enrolled during active disease. CDR3s include the opening cysteine and the closing phenylalanine or tryptophan. A D gene is named only where the DNA matches it firmly. Clone size is shown for a subset of rows, as once, few, many or a class of expanded clone.

>TRBJ1-1|TRBD1|TRBV19|-
TGTGCCAGTAGGAGACAGGGGAACACTGAAGCTTTCTTT
CASRRQGNTEAFF
>TRBJ1-5|-|TRBV6-5|-
TGTGCCAGCAGTTACTCGTGGGGGGAGCAGCCCCAGCATTTT
CASSYSWGEQPQHF
>TRBJ1-5|TRBD1|TRBV19|-
TGTGCCAGTAGTATAACCTCGGGACAGGGGGCTCAGCCCCAGCATTTT
CASSITSGQGAQPQHF
>TRBJ2-7|-|TRBV7-2|-
TGTGCCAGCAGCCCCAGTTCCTACGAGCAGTACTTC
CASSPSSYEQYF
>TRBJ2-1|-|TRBV7-2|-
TGTGCCAGCAGCTTGGTGAGCGGAGCCTACAATGAGCAGTTCTTC
CASSLVSGAYNEQFF
>TRBJ2-7|-|TRBV4-2|-
TGTGCCAGCAGCCAAGTAAGCCAGGGTCCAGGGGAGCAGTACTTC
CASSQVSQGPGEQYF
>TRBJ2-7|TRBD2|TRBV9|-
TGTGCCAGCAGCGTAGGGGAAGCGGGAGTGGGGTACGAGCAGTACTTC
CASSVGEAGVGYEQYF
>TRBJ2-1|TRBD1|TRBV7-9|-
TGTGCCAGCAGCTATGTCGGGACAGGGGACAATGAGCAGTTCTTC
CASSYVGTGDNEQFF
>TRBJ2-7|-|TRBV25-1|-
TGTGCCAGCAGTCTGACTATTTACGAGCAGTACTTC
CASSLTIYEQYF
>TRBJ1-1|-|TRBV5-1|once
TGCGCCAGCAGCCCTAACGCAGGGTCAGGTGTCACTGAAGCTTTCTTT
CASSPNAGSGVTEAFF
>TRBJ2-5|-|TRBV30|-
TGTGCCTGGAGTCCGTACCAAGAGACCCAGTACTTC
CAWSPYQETQYF
>TRBJ1-1|-|TRBV27|-
TGTGCCAGCCGTCGTCTCTTGAACACTGAAGCTTTCTTT
CASRRLLNTEAFF
>TRBJ1-2|-|TRBV18|-
TGTGCCAGCTCACCAACTATGGACTATGGCTACACCTTC
CASSPTMDYGYTF
>TRBJ1-1|-|TRBV19|-
TGTGCCAGTAGTATTTTGGCGGGGGCGAACGCTGAAGCTTTCTTT
CASSILAGANAEAFF
>TRBJ2-7|TRBD1|TRBV6-4|-
TGTGCCAGCAGTGACACGGGGACAGGCTCCTTGTCATCCTACGAGCAGTACTTC
CASSDTGTGSLSSYEQYF
>TRBJ2-1|TRBD2|TRBV9|-
TGTGCCAGCAGCGCGAGTCCGACTAGCGGGAGGTCCTACAATGAGCAGTTCTTC
CASSASPTSGRSYNEQFF
>TRBJ2-1|TRBD2|TRBV9|-
TGTGCCAGCAGCGCAGGACTAGGCCCCGGTGAGCAGTTCTTC
CASSAGLGPGEQFF
>TRBJ2-1|TRBD1|TRBV27|-
TGTGCCAGCAGTTTTCGACAGGGAATTATGAATGAGCAGTTCTTC
CASSFRQGIMNEQFF
>TRBJ2-5|-|TRBV9|-
TGTGCCAGCAGCGTCCCGGACAGCCAAGAGACCCAGTACTTC
CASSVPDSQETQYF
>TRBJ2-3|TRBD2|TRBV7-9|-
TGTGCCAGCAGCCGAGGTCTAGGCGGGAGCCCAGATACGCAGTATTTT
CASSRGLGGSPDTQYF
>TRBJ1-1|-|TRBV15|-
TGTGCCACCAGCGGAAGGACTGTTAACACTGAAGCTTTCTTT
CATSGRTVNTEAFF
>TRBJ1-2|TRBD1|TRBV19|-
TGTGCCAGTACCCAGACAGGGTATTATGGCTACACCTTC
CASTQTGYYGYTF
>TRBJ2-1|-|TRBV4-3|-
TGCGCCAGCAGCCCCCGCCTCTCTAGCGACTCCTACAATGAGCAGTTCTTC
CASSPRLSSDSYNEQFF
>TRBJ2-1|TRBD2|TRBV6-4|-
TGTGCCAGCAGTGATGAAGCGGGACTCCCCTACAATGAGCAGTTCTTC
CASSDEAGLPYNEQFF
>TRBJ2-2|-|TRBV5-4|-
TGTGCCAGCAGCTTGCTACAGGGAGACACCGGGGAGCTGTTTTTT
CASSLLQGDTGELFF
>TRBJ2-1|-|TRBV14|-
TGTGCCAGCACAGTTTATGAGCAGTTCTTC
CASTVYEQFF
>TRBJ1-4|TRBD1|TRBV5-6|-
TGTGCCAGCAGCCGACAGGGACCCAATGAAAAACTGTTTTTT
CASSRQGPNEKLFF
>TRBJ2-7|-|TRBV7-9|-
TGTGCCAGCAGTTTTACATCATCCTACGAGCAGTACTTC
CASSFTSSYEQYF
>TRBJ2-7|TRBD1|TRBV28|few
TGTGCCAGCGCCCCCGGCGGGACAGGGGTAATAGGGCAGTACTTC
CASAPGGTGVIGQYF
>TRBJ2-3|TRBD2|TRBV3-1/TRBV3-2|-
TGTGCCAGCAGCCAAAGACTAGCGGGAGGGGGCCCAGATACGCAGTATTTT
CASSQRLAGGGPDTQYF
>TRBJ2-7|TRBD2|TRBV13|-
TGTGCCAGCAGCTCTCAGCGGGAGACCACCTACGAGCAGTACTTC
CASSSQRETTYEQYF